The next 14 T cell receptor beta chains were all read from a single sample in a study of cytomegalovirus exposure and HLA in healthy donors. Primers for the PCR totalled 60 Vbeta and 13 Jbeta. Generated by immunoSEQ multiplex PCR, the TCRdb table keeps only in-frame clones and is missing some. The table records some 200,000 clones, roughly 79% of them present only once. The sequencing input was PBMCs. These receptors originate from a woman aged 25-40 years in good health and CMV-seropositive.

The V and J genes are TRBV7-9 and TRBJ2-7; TRBD2 matches at 9 bases. The V segment lost 2 bases and the J segment 5 bases; nucleotides outside the gene matches: 7. There are 15 residues in the CDR3. Per the germline V gene, CDR1 is SEHNR and CDR2 is FQNEAQ (reference sequence). The CDR3 DNA follows: TGTGCCAGCAGCTTATTGGCGGGAGGGCCCCACGAGCAGTACTTC. As protein: CASSLLAGGPHEQYF.

The chain combines TRBV5-1 with TRBJ2-1, with TRBD2 matching over 13 bases. The CDR3 has 15 residues. Trimming at V came to 4 bases and at J to 7 bases, leaving 5 bases not matched to a gene. Germline CDR1 SGHRS, CDR2 YFSETQ. CDR3 bases: TGCGCCAGCAGCCAAACTAGCGGGAGGGTGAATGAGCAGTTCTTC. Encoded protein: CASSQTSGRVNEQFF. Looking up the rest from reference TRBV5-1 and TRBJ2-1 gives the full variable domain: KAGVTQTPRYLIKTRGQQVTLSCSPISGHRSVSWYQQTPGQGLQFLFEYFSETQRNKGNFPGRFSGRQFSNSRSEMNVSTLELGDSALYLCASSQTSGRVNEQFFGPGTRLTVL.

The rearrangement links TRBV4-1 to TRBJ2-5; possibly TRBD2 for D (5 bases). The CDR3 length is 15 residues. The germline V gene has CDR1 MGHRA and CDR2 YSYEKL. Trimming removed 1 base from V and 5 bases from J, with 14 bases in between. The CDR3 sequence: CASSQVGLAWETQYF. The CDR3 coding sequence is TGCGCCAGCAGCCAAGTAGGCCTAGCTTGGGAGACCCAGTACTTC.

The CDR3 protein is CASSRGTGGSYEQYF. The CDR3 DNA reads TGTGCCAGCAGTAGAGGGACAGGGGGTTCCTACGAGCAGTACTTC. This chain connects TRBV27 to TRBJ2-7; 11 nucleotides line up with TRBD1. Trimming at V came to 5 bases and at J to 1 base, leaving 4 bases not matched to a gene. The CDR3 totals 15 residues. CDR1 and CDR2 (germline): MNHEY, SMNVEV (reference sequence).

The genes are TRBV9 and TRBJ1-2; D call uncertain. Germline lookup yields CDR1 SGDLS and CDR2 YYNGEE. This CDR3 comprises 13 residues. The ends were cut back, 4 bases at V and 4 bases at J, with 11 bases in the middle. The CDR3 DNA sequence: TGTGCCAGCAGCCCCCGCGGGAGCTATGGCTACACCTTC. Its translation is CASSPRGSYGYTF.

The chain carries TRBV7-9 and TRBJ1-4; no firm D call. V was clipped by 3 bases and J by 0 bases, with 8 bases between them. The germline V gene has CDR1 SEHNR and CDR2 FQNEAQ (reference sequence). The CDR3 is 15 residues long. The CDR3 DNA reads TGTGCCAGCAGCTTGGTAGCATCAACTAATGAAAAACTGTTTTTT. This translates into CASSLVASTNEKLFF.

This clone was observed once. The chain combines TRBV28 with TRBJ1-4; 8 positions agree with TRBD1. The germline V gene has CDR1 MDHEN and CDR2 SYDVKM. V shed 8 bases and J 8 bases; nucleotides not matched to a gene: 4. This CDR3 region has 12 residues. Here the CDR3 reads CASGDRKEKLFF. CDR3 bases: TGTGCCAGCGGGGACAGGAAGGAAAAACTGTTTTTT.

This chain joins TRBV19 and TRBJ2-1, with TRBD2 identical over 11 bases. Trimming removed 9 bases from V and 7 bases from J; junction bases left unmatched: 11. CDR3 length equals 15 residues. Germline CDR1 LNHDA, CDR2 SQIVND (reference sequence). The CDR3 coding sequence is TGTGCCAGCGCCCTGTTAGCGGGGGGGGATAATGAGCAGTTCTTC. Translated: CASALLAGGDNEQFF.

V gene TRBV28 combines with J gene TRBJ1-2, with D maybe TRBD1 (5 bases). Between the trimmed V and J ends, which lost 5 bases and 5 bases, there was a span of 15 bases. This CDR3 has 14 residues. The germline V gene has CDR1 MDHEN and CDR2 SYDVKM. The CDR3 sequence: CASSDIGGWYGYTF. The CDR3 DNA is TGTGCCAGCAGTGACATCGGGGGTTGGTATGGCTACACCTTC.

This sequence joins TRBV2 and TRBJ1-5, with a tentative D call TRBD1 (6 bases). The germline CDR1 and CDR2 sequences are SNHLY and FYNNEI. Trimming removed 6 bases at V and 4 bases at J, with 10 bases between. This CDR3 region has 13 residues. The CDR3 DNA is TGTGCCAGCAGAGGACAGTATAATCAGCCCCAGCATTTT. The encoded protein is CASRGQYNQPQHF.

The chain uses TRBV6-6 and TRBJ2-1; D is perhaps TRBD2 (5 bases). CDR3 length equals 14 residues. The germline gives CDR1 MNHNY, CDR2 SVGAGI (reference sequence). Trimming took off 6 bases at V and 5 bases at J, with 14 bases between the two ends. DNA for the CDR3: TGTGCCAGCAGGGTAGGTAGCGCCAACAATGAGCAGTTCTTC. Its protein is CASRVGSANNEQFF.

The rearrangement links TRBV7-9 to TRBJ1-5; the match to TRBD1 covers 9 bases. V trimming: 3 bases; J trimming: 4 bases; junction bases outside the gene matches: 16. The length of the CDR3 is 19 residues. Per germline, CDR1 SEHNR and CDR2 FQNEAQ (reference sequence). The CDR3 region is CASSLGQGPLFRANQPQHF. DNA for the CDR3: TGTGCCAGCAGCTTGGGACAGGGACCCCTTTTTCGAGCGAATCAGCCCCAGCATTTT.

The rearrangement joins TRBV29-1 to TRBJ2-7, with D possibly being TRBD1 (6 bases). Trimming removed 0 bases at V and 0 bases at J, with 12 bases between. Looked up from germline, CDR1 is SQVTM and CDR2 is ANQGSEA. CDR3 size: 15 residues. The CDR3 nucleotides read TGCAGCGTTGAAGATCGAACAGGGAGCTCCTACGAGCAGTACTTC. It specifies CSVEDRTGSSYEQYF.

The chain carries TRBV2 and TRBJ1-1, with TRBD1 as a possible D gene (5 bases). V was cut by 7 bases and J by 4 bases, with 16 bases left in between. The CDR3 contains 14 residues. The germline CDR1 and CDR2 sequences are SNHLY and FYNNEI. Here the CDR3 reads CASTQTQGGTEAFF. CDR3 nucleotide sequence: TGTGCCAGCACACAAACGCAGGGAGGCACTGAAGCTTTCTTT.